This T cell receptor beta chain was captured in a study of Ad26.COV2.S vaccination and SARS-CoV-2 variants. About the study: The vaccine Ad26.COV2.S was put into the muscle once, or twice with 56 days between. Whole-study results and caveats: Comparable non-spike TCR breadth was observed in vaccine and placebo recipients. Vaccine recipients had higher spike-specific TCR breadth than placebo recipients.

The treatment here: around 19 received Ad26.COV2.S at low or high dose, single or two shots; 5 received placebo; per-sample allocation not given. Day 63 following the first vaccine or placebo injection was when the samples were taken. Built on an Ad26 vector, the vaccine expressed Wuhan-strain SARS-CoV-2 spike. Assay used: immunoSEQ multiplex PCR; TCRdb lists only in-frame clones, some missing. The table shows about 400,000 clones, with about 88% occurring only once. V shed 1 base and J 2 bases; nucleotides not matched to a gene: 8. This CDR3 region has 19 residues. Germline loops: CDR1 LGHDT, CDR2 YNNKEL (reference sequence). In the case of this clone: Its antigen is as yet unknown.

This rearrangement joins TRBV3-1 (or the pseudogene TRBV3-2) to TRBJ2-3, with 14 bases identical to TRBD2. Specimen: peripheral blood, collected in a trial of Ad26.COV2.S vaccine versus placebo. The clonotype comes from a person between 18 and 65 years old who received the Ad26.COV2.S COVID-19 vaccine or a placebo. CDR3 loop: CASSQVRTSGGLYTDTQYF. DNA for the CDR3: TGTGCCAGCAGCCAAGTTCGGACTAGCGGGGGGCTATACACAGATACGCAGTATTTT.